This T cell receptor (beta chain) was sequenced during a study of blood T cell repertoires in COVID-19. Study background: Specimens from acute and convalescent COVID-19 originated in the United States, Italy and Spain. The cDNA or gDNA used as material had been derived from T cells, B-cell-depleted T cells, or PBMCs.

As originally analysed: Amplification of reference gene primers was used by the study to estimate nucleated cell counts. Libraries were prepared by immunoSEQ multiplex PCR; TCRdb keeps only in-frame clonotypes and omits some of them. Clonal size and the V and J genes are those of that table, whereas D and trimming came from the DNA. The sample has some 82,000 clones, 91% seen once. Germline V lookup: CDR1 MGHRA, CDR2 YSYEKL. The length of the CDR3 is 16 residues. V gave up 2 bases and J gave up 5 bases; unmatched junction bases: 11. The clonotype originates from a woman aged 50 to 60 in a cohort sampled during active COVID-19. The chain uses TRBV4-1 and TRBJ1-1; 7 nucleotides align to TRBD1. Specimen: peripheral blood. The chain's CDR3 is CASSQIRGSKGTEAFF. CDR3 DNA sequence: TGCGCCAGCAGCCAAATCAGGGGGTCTAAGGGGACTGAAGCTTTCTTT.